This T cell receptor beta chain was recovered during a study of PD-1 blockade in mismatch repair-deficient tumors (TCRdb year 2017). Background on the whole study: Between late 2013 and September 2016, approximately 90 consecutive patients with about 12 mismatch repair-deficient cancer types, all previously treated and progressing, were enrolled in the trial. Deep sequencing of TCR CDR3 regions was used to track tumor-associated T cell clones in peripheral blood of patients responding to PD-1 blockade.

Here is what the overall study found, with its caveats: After pembrolizumab, tumor-resident clones, which were often undetectable in blood before treatment, expanded rapidly and then contracted, generally ahead of radiologic responses.

Library preparation employed the immunoSEQ multiplex PCR assay. As stored in TCRdb, this immuneACCESS dataset retains in-frame rearrangements with V and J assigned. A fraction of the clones does not appear; measured against another copy, unresolved V genes explain less than half of the discrepancy, and the remainder lacks a known reason. This sample comprises tens of thousands of clones, roughly 75% of them detected only once. The ten largest clones add up to about 3.1% of the sample. In this sample, this clone turned up once. Which antigen it targets is not known. No much larger clone exists at a distance of one base, and base qualities are not known. For every enrolled patient, mismatch repair deficiency was confirmed by either polymerase chain reaction or immunohistochemistry. TCR sequencing was carried out for three patients who responded to pembrolizumab therapy. The phase II trial prospectively evaluated PD-1 blockade with pembrolizumab in advanced mismatch repair-deficient cancers, independent of tissue of origin. Peripheral blood T cell samples were serially collected before and at multiple times after PD-1 blockade was started. The timing of each blood sample was reported as weeks after the first dose of pembrolizumab.

From cysteine to phenylalanine, the CDR3 is 14 amino acids long. The kept DNA is CDR3 alone, 42 bases in frame from the first base. The V end loses 8 bases and the J end loses 4 bases, and a stretch of 17 bases separates them. From a lookup of the germline V gene, CDR1 and CDR2 are MDHEN and SYDVKM. The receptor comes from an adult with mismatch repair-deficient cancer. This specimen was peripheral blood, taken 4 weeks after starting pembrolizumab. The chain employs TRBV28 and TRBJ1-1; the D gene remains uncertain. The nucleotides are TGTGCCAGCCGAGACCCGTCGGGAAGCACTGAAGCTTTCTTT. Its coded protein is CASRDPSGSTEAFF.